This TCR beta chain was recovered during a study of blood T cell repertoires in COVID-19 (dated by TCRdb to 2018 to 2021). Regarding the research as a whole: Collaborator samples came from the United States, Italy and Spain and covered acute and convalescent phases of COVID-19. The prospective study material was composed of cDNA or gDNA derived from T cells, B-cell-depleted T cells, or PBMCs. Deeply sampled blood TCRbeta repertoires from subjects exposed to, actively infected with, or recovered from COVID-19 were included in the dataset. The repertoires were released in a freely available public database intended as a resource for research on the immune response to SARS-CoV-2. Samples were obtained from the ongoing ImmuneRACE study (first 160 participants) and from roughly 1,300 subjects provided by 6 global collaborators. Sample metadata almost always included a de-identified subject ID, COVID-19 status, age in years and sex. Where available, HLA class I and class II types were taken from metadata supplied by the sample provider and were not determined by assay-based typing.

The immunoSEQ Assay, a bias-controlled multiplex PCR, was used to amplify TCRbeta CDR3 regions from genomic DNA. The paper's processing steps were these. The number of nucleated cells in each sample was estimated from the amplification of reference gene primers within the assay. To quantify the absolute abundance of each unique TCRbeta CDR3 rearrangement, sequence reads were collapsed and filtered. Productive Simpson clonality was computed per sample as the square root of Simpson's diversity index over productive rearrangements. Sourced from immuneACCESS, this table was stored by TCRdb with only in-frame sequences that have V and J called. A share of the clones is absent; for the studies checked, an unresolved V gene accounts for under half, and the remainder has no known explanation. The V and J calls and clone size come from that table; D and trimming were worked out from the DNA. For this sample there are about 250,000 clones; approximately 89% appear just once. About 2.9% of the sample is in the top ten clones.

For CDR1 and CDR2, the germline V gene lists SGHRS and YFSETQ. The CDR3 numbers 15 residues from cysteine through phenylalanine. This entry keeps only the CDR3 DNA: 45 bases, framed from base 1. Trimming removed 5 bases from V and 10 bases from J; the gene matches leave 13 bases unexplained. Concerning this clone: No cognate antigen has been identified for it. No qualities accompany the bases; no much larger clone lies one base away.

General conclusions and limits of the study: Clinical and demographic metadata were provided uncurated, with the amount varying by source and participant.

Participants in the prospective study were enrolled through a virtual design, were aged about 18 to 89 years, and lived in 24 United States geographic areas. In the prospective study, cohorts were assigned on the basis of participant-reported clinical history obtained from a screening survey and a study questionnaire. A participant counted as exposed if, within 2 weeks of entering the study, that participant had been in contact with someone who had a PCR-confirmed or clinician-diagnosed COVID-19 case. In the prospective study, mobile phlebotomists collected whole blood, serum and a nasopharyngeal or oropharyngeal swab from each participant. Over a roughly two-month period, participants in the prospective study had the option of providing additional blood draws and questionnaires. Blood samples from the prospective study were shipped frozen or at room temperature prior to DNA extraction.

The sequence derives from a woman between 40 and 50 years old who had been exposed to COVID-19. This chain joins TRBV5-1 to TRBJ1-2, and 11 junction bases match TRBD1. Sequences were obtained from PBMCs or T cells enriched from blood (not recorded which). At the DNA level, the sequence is TGCGCCAGCAGTTTTGGACAGGGGGCGCTGGACCCCTACACCTTC. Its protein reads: CASSFGQGALDPYTF.